Listed here are 9 T cell receptor beta chains from one sample, sequenced in a study of T cell responses to AZD1222 COVID-19 vaccine. The data were produced by immunoSEQ multiplex PCR, yet TCRdb's version contains in-frame clones alone and is incomplete. The sample has some 150,000 clones, approximately 92% seen once. Source: peripheral blood, taken 28 days after the second AZD1222 dose. The source is an adult who received the AZD1222 COVID-19 vaccine.

This chain joins TRBV2 and TRBJ1-1; 7 bases line up with TRBD1. V lost 3 bases and J lost 2; bases outside the gene matches: 6. The length of the CDR3 is 15 residues. The germline gives CDR1 SNHLY, CDR2 FYNNEI. In DNA, the CDR3 is TGTGCCAGCAGTGATCTGGACAGGTTCAACACTGAAGCTTTCTTT. Amino acid sequence: CASSDLDRFNTEAFF.

The chain recombines TRBV12-3 or TRBV12-4 with TRBJ1-2, with a possible D match to TRBD1 (5 bases). V lost 4 bases and J lost 3, with 9 bases in between. The CDR3 has 13 amino acids. The CDR3 protein is CASSSGTDYGYTF. CDR3 bases: TGTGCCAGCAGTTCCGGGACGGACTATGGCTACACCTTC.

V and J are TRBV4-2 and TRBJ1-1; no clear D gene. The CDR3 has 14 amino acids. V was pared by 0 bases and J by 6 bases, with 11 bases between. The germline V gene encodes CDR1 LGHNA and CDR2 YNFKEQ. The chain's CDR3 is CASSQDLGPSEAFF. The CDR3 nucleotides are TGTGCCAGCAGCCAAGATCTCGGGCCTTCTGAAGCTTTCTTT.

The rearrangement joins TRBV12-5 to TRBJ2-3; D is undetermined. Trimming left V 6 bases short and J 0 bases short, with 7 bases between. This CDR3 has 13 residues. Germline assignment: CDR1 LGHNT and CDR2 FRNRAP. The chain's CDR3 is CASGPGSTDTQYF. CDR3 nucleotides: TGTGCTAGTGGCCCCGGTAGCACAGATACGCAGTATTTT.

A single count supports this clone. One junction end does not reproduce the germline sequence, and a read error may be involved. The chain couples TRBV5-4 to TRBJ2-2, with D perhaps TRBD2 (5 bases). The CDR3 totals 14 residues. Germline V gene sequence: CDR1 SGHNT, CDR2 YYREEE (reference sequence). CDR3: CASSIWEPTGELFF. CDR3 sequence (DNA): TGTGCCAGCAGCATATGGGAGCCCACCGGGGAGCTATTTTTT.

This chain uses TRBV6-5 with TRBJ1-3, with D maybe TRBD1 (6 bases). CDR1 is MNHEY and CDR2 is SVGAGI in the germline V gene. Deletions cut 9 bases from V and 0 bases from J, with 12 bases between. This CDR3 has 14 amino acids. The CDR3, as DNA: TGTGCCAGTTGGACAGTGACCTCTGGAAACACCATATATTTT. Translated, it gives CASWTVTSGNTIYF.

This clone came up once. V and J are TRBV6-5 and TRBJ1-3, with 11 bases lining up with TRBD1. Germline CDR1 is MNHEY and CDR2 is SVGAGI. This CDR3 is 15 amino acids long. The V segment lost 4 bases and the J segment 3 bases; nucleotides outside the gene matches: 2. The CDR3 loop is CASSWTGGRGNTIYF. CDR3 coding DNA: TGTGCCAGCAGTTGGACAGGGGGCCGTGGAAACACCATATATTTT.

J is TRBJ2-1 and V is TRBV5-6, with D uncertain. The germline V and J ends were trimmed by 6 bases and 11 bases, with 15 bases remaining between them. CDR1 SGHDT and CDR2 YYEEEE come from the germline V gene. CDR3 length equals 12 residues. CDR3 region: CASTSGQAKQFF. For the CDR3, the DNA is TGTGCCAGCACCTCGGGCCAGGCCAAGCAGTTCTTC.

This clone was seen only a few times. The CDR3 sequence: CARRDRGIGGYTF. As DNA, the CDR3 is TGTGCCCGCCGGGACAGGGGGATTGGTGGCTACACCTTC. This chain links TRBV5-4 with TRBJ1-2; 11 bases line up with TRBD1. In germline, CDR1 is SGHNT, CDR2 YYREEE (reference sequence). The CDR3 extends over 13 amino acids. Trimming cost V 10 bases and J 7 bases; bases outside gene matches: 9.